This record concerns one T cell receptor (beta chain) sequence. Cells designated naive CD8 were CD45RO-negative and were positively selected for CCR7, with terminally differentiated effector memory CD45RA+ cells excluded. The source of the sample is a study of shared clonotypes between healthy human individuals. This table comes from immunoSEQ multiplex PCR, and its TCRdb copy is limited to in-frame clones, with some not included. The table includes about 2 million clones, about 94% detected once. Germline-derived CDR1 and CDR2 are SEHNR and FQNEAQ (reference sequence). The V and J ends lost 1 base and 9 bases respectively, with 13 bases between them. The CDR3 spans 13 residues.

The chain combines TRBV7-9 with TRBJ2-7; D is unresolved. Sequenced material: naive CD8+ T cells sorted from blood. The source of this sequence is a man aged 18-30 years in good health. Here the CDR3 reads CASSLGPQDGQYF. The CDR3 region has the DNA TGTGCCAGCAGCTTAGGGCCCCAAGATGGGCAGTACTTC.